A selection of T cell receptor beta chains follows, all from one sample in a study of blood T cells in healthy people across ages. TCRdb passed the 5' RACE reads through MiXCR, listing each CDR3 protein once. In the table there are over a million distinct CDR3 sequences, more than 40% of which are singletons. Sequencing was carried out using blood. These receptors were obtained from a woman aged 60-75 years in good health. Each CDR3 is given with its conserved first and last residue.

V	J	CDR3
TRBV2	TRBJ2-1	CASSTSGRLDNEQFF
TRBV7-3	TRBJ2-1	CASSFTSGRLGEQFF
TRBV7-9	TRBJ2-5	CASSHQRTSGNTALQETQYF
TRBV12-3/TRBV12-4	TRBJ2-7	CASRTGTSGSEQYF
TRBV2	TRBJ2-1	CASSEALTEQFF
TRBV7-8	TRBJ1-2	CASSLLGGQSILNYGYTF
TRBV20-1	TRBJ2-5	CSAAALTTREQYF
TRBV7-9	TRBJ2-1	CASSSEAGEQFF
TRBV4-2	TRBJ2-3	CTSSPGGSTDTQYF
TRBV9	TRBJ2-1	CAGSVGLVNEQFF
TRBV12-3/TRBV12-4	TRBJ1-4	CASSSDRSLAKEKLFF
TRBV27	TRBJ2-7	CASSLASSGKGEQYF
TRBV29-1	TRBJ1-1	CSVDPNRQLNTEAFF
TRBV10-3	TRBJ2-2	CAISESSAGNTGELFF
TRBV5-1	TRBJ2-7	CAGSTSGGSYEQYF
TRBV24-1	TRBJ2-3	CATNDREGGTDTQYF
TRBV2	TRBJ1-1	CASRDIRGPPEAFF
TRBV9	TRBJ2-3	CASSVIGAHTDTQYF
TRBV28	TRBJ2-5	CASSFEEKETQYF
TRBV20-1	TRBJ2-4	CSATGQGNIQYF
TRBV5-1	TRBJ2-2	CASSIDTNTGELFF
TRBV4-1	TRBJ2-6	CASSLGQESSGANVLTF
TRBV9	TRBJ2-4	CASSAGAGDSNIQYF
TRBV28	TRBJ2-5	CASSYDLAGGETQYF
TRBV18	TRBJ2-5	CASSPLGRDQETQYF
TRBV14	TRBJ1-2	CASSQVEGANYGYTF
TRBV13	TRBJ2-7	CASTGEVDESYEQYF
TRBV29-1	TRBJ2-5	CSTRGGPRETQYF
TRBV27	TRBJ2-1	CASSLVRPPAEQFF
TRBV20-1	TRBJ2-7	CSQRDTGLAEPYEQYF
TRBV5-1	TRBJ1-2	CASSRTGGAESYGYTF
TRBV9	TRBJ2-1	CASSAYELAGNEQFF
TRBV18	TRBJ2-3	CASSPWGTGADTQYF
TRBV28	TRBJ2-6	CASIGGGANVLTF
TRBV6-1	TRBJ2-5	CASCRTSRETQYF
TRBV9	TRBJ2-7	CASSTGTPSYEQYF
TRBV7-9	TRBJ1-5	CASSGAGTGDSAGYQPQHF
TRBV10-3	TRBJ2-7	CAISEVPRSTGEQYF
TRBV5-1	TRBJ2-7	CASSSGTREYF
TRBV20-1	TRBJ2-1	CSARDLVGGAREQFF
TRBV20-1	TRBJ2-1	CSARGGSVGPESPNEQFF
TRBV5-1	TRBJ2-1	CASSHLSSGVRSSYNEQFF
TRBV9	TRBJ2-7	CASSGTKDPGHEQYF
TRBV28	TRBJ1-2	CASSFRPETGGYGYTF
TRBV29-1	TRBJ2-5	CSVVLLAAHNEQYF
TRBV7-2	TRBJ1-1	CASISDSFAGNTEAFF
TRBV20-1	TRBJ2-1	CSARDSHLAGGVGFF
TRBV20-1	TRBJ2-3	CSASGTLIGVLDTQYF
TRBV7-9	TRBJ2-3	CASSSSQGRGDTQYF
TRBV6-4	TRBJ2-3	CVSSDDSGATDTQYF
TRBV6-6	TRBJ2-6	CASRRDRGSGANVLTF
TRBV20-1	TRBJ2-7	CSARELLGSYEQYF
TRBV29-1	TRBJ2-3	CSVQHRPDTQYF
TRBV4-1	TRBJ2-2	CASSQVTTTGELFF